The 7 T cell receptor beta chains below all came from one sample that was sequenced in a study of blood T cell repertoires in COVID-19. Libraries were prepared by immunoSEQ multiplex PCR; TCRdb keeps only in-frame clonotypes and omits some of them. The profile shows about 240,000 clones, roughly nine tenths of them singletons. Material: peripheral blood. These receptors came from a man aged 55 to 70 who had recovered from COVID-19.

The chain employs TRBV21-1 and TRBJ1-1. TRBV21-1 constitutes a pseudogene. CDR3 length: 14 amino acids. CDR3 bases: TGTGCCAGCAGCAACGAGGGAAAGCACACTGAAGCTTTCTTT. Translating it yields CASSNEGKHTEAFF.

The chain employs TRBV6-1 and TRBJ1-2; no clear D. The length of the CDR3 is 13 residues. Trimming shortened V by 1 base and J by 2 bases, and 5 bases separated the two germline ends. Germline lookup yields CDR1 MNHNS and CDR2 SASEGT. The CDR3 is CASSEDKNYGYTF. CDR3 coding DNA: TGTGCCAGCAGTGAAGACAAGAACTATGGCTACACCTTC.

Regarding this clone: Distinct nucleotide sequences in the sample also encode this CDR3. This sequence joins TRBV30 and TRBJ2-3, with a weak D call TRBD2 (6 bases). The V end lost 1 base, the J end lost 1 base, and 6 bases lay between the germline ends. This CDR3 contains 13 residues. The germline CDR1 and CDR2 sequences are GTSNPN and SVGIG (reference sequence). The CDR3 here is CAWSGGGTDTQYF. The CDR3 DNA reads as TGTGCCTGGAGTGGCGGGGGCACAGATACGCAGTATTTT.

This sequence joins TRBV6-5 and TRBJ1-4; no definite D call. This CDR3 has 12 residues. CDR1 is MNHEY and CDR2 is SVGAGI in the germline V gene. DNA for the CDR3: TGTGCTTCCGGGTTACGACTCGAAAAACTGTTTTTT. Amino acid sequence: CASGLRLEKLFF.

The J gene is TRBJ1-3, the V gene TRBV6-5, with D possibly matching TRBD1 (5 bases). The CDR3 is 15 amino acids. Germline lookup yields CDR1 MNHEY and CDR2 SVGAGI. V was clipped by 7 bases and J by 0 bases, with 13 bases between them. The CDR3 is CASTTGRYSGNTIYF. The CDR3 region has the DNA TGTGCCAGCACTACAGGACGGTACTCTGGAAACACCATATATTTT.

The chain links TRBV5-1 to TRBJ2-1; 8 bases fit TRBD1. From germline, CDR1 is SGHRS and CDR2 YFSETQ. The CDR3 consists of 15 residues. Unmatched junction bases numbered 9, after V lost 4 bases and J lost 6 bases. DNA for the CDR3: TGCGCCAGCAGCGCGACAGGGGTTTTTGGCAATGAGCAGTTCTTC. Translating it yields CASSATGVFGNEQFF.

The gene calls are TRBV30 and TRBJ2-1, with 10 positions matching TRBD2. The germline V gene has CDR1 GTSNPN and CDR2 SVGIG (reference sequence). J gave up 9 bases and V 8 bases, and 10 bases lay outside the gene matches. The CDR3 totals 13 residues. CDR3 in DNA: TGTGCCGGCAAGCGGGGGGGCTTGGGTGAGCAGTTCTTC. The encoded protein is CAGKRGGLGEQFF.